The following is a T cell receptor beta chain sequence with its context. V was shortened by 7 bases and J by 6 bases, with 12 bases between the two germline ends. CDR1 is SNHLY and CDR2 is FYNNEI in the germline V gene. The CDR3 is 12 amino acids. This table comes from immunoSEQ multiplex PCR, and its TCRdb copy is limited to in-frame clones, with some not included. The profile shows 180,000 or so clones, roughly nine tenths of them singletons. The sample originates from a study of T cell responses to AZD1222 COVID-19 vaccine. Across the whole study: Pooling covered second doses at about 4 or about 12 weeks.

The receptor was isolated from an adult in good health. The starting material was peripheral blood, obtained on day 0 of AZD1222 vaccination. The V and J genes are TRBV2 and TRBJ1-2; no clear D. The CDR3 here is CASTRERNGYTF. DNA for the CDR3: TGTGCCAGCACCCGAGAAAGGAATGGCTACACCTTC.